These 5 T cell receptor beta chains were sequenced from one sample in a study of cytomegalovirus exposure and HLA in healthy donors. The PCR used 60 Vbeta and 13 Jbeta primers. Only in-frame clones appear in the TCRdb table, and some are missing; sequencing was by immunoSEQ multiplex PCR. The sample comprises some 76,000 clones, 70% to 85% of which are singletons, and roughly 2.3% rests with the top ten. The sequenced material came from PBMCs. These receptors originate from a woman in her forties or fifties in good health and CMV-seronegative.

The chain is built from TRBV4-1 and TRBJ1-1; D gene ambiguous. The CDR3 has 14 residues. The V gene lost 1 base and the J gene lost 3 bases, with 9 bases spanning the gap. Looked up from germline, CDR1 is MGHRA and CDR2 is YSYEKL. CDR3 coding DNA: TGCGCCAGCAGCCAAGGGTCCGGGGACACTGAAGCTTTCTTT. Its protein product is CASSQGSGDTEAFF.

This chain links TRBV25-1 with TRBJ2-7, with 8 bases aligning to TRBD1. The germline V gene has CDR1 MGHDK and CDR2 SYGVNS. This CDR3 has 13 amino acids. The CDR3: CATTGGLAGEQYF. The CDR3 region has the DNA TGTGCAACAACAGGGGGTCTCGCTGGCGAGCAGTACTTC.

This clone was detected once. The rearrangement uses TRBV19 and TRBJ2-5; TRBD1 matches 9 bases. Germline CDR1 LNHDA, CDR2 SQIVND (reference sequence). With 5 bases clipped from V and 5 bases from J, the junction kept 6 bases outside the gene matches. The CDR3 is 14 residues long. CDR3 DNA: TGTGCCAGTAGTGGGACAGGGCTGGGGGAGACCCAGTACTTC. Amino acid sequence: CASSGTGLGETQYF.

This chain connects TRBV18 to TRBJ2-1; 13 bases align to TRBD2. Germline CDR1 reads KGHSH; CDR2 reads LQKENI. This CDR3 spans 13 amino acids. Trimming cost V 3 bases and J 13 bases; bases outside gene matches: 3. The CDR3 region is CASSPTSGRTQFF. The CDR3 coding sequence is TGTGCCAGCTCACCGACTAGCGGGAGGACTCAGTTCTTC.

The gene calls are TRBV30 and TRBJ1-3; D unclear. Per germline, CDR1 GTSNPN and CDR2 SVGIG (reference sequence). CDR3 length equals 13 residues. V was cut by 5 bases and J by 0 bases, with 8 bases left in between. As DNA, the CDR3 is TGTGCCTGGGTCCAGAACTCTGGAAACACCATATATTTT. Protein sequence: CAWVQNSGNTIYF.